What follows are 10 T cell receptor beta chains derived from one specimen sequenced in a study of CD8 T cells in Susac syndrome. Random-hexamer reverse transcription was applied to roughly 0.5 to 1 ug RNA. Via MiXCR, TCRdb re-called the immunoSEQ multiplex PCR reads, giving one row per CDR3 protein. The data hold about 70,000 distinct CDR3 sequences, with around 95% observed a single time. Sequenced sample: CD8+ T cells from PBMCs. Source of these receptors: a human donor in good health.

In this sample, this clonotype turned up once. CDR3 sequence reads: CASSLVAGLNTEAFF. The CDR3 DNA reads TGTGCCAGCAGTTTAGTAGCAGGCCTGAACACTGAAGCTTTCTTT. The V gene is TRBV12-3 or TRBV12-4, the J gene TRBJ1-1; D not resolved. V lost 1 base and J lost 0, with 9 bases in between. This CDR3 has 15 amino acids.

V usage is TRBV4-1 and J usage is TRBJ2-7; the match to TRBD1 covers 10 bases. Germline CDR1 and CDR2: MGHRA and YSYEKL. After removal of 4 bases from V and 6 bases from J, the junction contained 9 bases not matched to a gene. This CDR3 has 15 amino acids. This CDR3 is CASSPSGTGEGEQYF. CDR3 DNA sequence: TGCGCCAGCAGCCCCTCCGGGACAGGGGAGGGCGAGCAGTACTTC.

The chain employs TRBV29-1 and TRBJ1-2, with 7 bases fitting TRBD1. Losses at the gene ends were 6 bases for V and 7 bases for J; bases not matched to a gene: 11. The CDR3 has 13 residues. Per the germline V gene, CDR1 is SQVTM and CDR2 is ANQGSEA. This chain's CDR3 is CSVPRGAGGGYTF. CDR3 DNA: TGCAGCGTCCCGCGCGGGGCAGGGGGTGGCTACACCTTC.

The chain recombines TRBV6-5 with TRBJ1-1; no firm D call. CDR1 and CDR2 (germline): MNHEY, SVGAGI. V lost 6 bases to trimming and J lost 0 bases, with 11 bases between them. This CDR3 is built from 14 residues. The CDR3 DNA sequence: TGTGCCAGCAGGGAACGGACGGTGAACACTGAAGCTTTCTTT. This sequence encodes CASRERTVNTEAFF.

As regards this clonotype: A junction boundary mismatches the germline segment, possibly from a read error. The genes are TRBV7-9 and TRBJ1-1; 8 bases fit TRBD1. The CDR3 covers 14 residues. Germline V lookup: CDR1 SEHNR, CDR2 FQNEAQ (reference sequence). The CDR3 sequence is CASIRVGQDTEVFF. Here the CDR3 DNA reads TGTGCCAGCATTCGAGTGGGACAGGACACTGAAGTTTTCTTT. Filled out from reference TRBV7-9 and TRBJ1-1, the complete variable domain reads DTGVSQNPRHKITKRGQNVTFRCDPISEHNRLYWYRQTLGQGPEFLTYFQNEAQLEKSRLLSDRFSAERPKGSFSTLEIQRTEQGDSAMYLCASIRVGQDTEVFFGQGTRLTVV.

The chain combines TRBV2 with TRBJ2-7; 12 bases fit TRBD2. The CDR3 is 15 residues long. After removal of 5 bases from V and 0 bases from J, the junction contained 2 bases not matched to a gene. Germline CDR1 reads SNHLY; CDR2 reads FYNNEI. The CDR3 region is CASSLGLAGSYEQYV. In DNA, the CDR3 is TGTGCCAGCAGTTTGGGACTAGCGGGCTCCTACGAGCAGTACGTC.

The table lists this clonotype with a count of one. The chain couples TRBV4-3 to TRBJ2-1; 10 nucleotides align to TRBD1. CDR1 is LGHNA and CDR2 is YSLEER in the germline V gene. The CDR3 runs to 14 residues. J lost 10 bases, V lost 4 bases, and 7 bases had no gene match. Here the CDR3 reads CASSPGTGASEQFF. In DNA form, the CDR3 reads TGCGCCAGCAGCCCCGGGACAGGGGCCTCCGAGCAGTTCTTC.

The chain carries TRBV4-1 and TRBJ2-3; TRBD1 agrees at 8 bases. This CDR3 comprises 16 residues. Germline values: CDR1 MGHRA, CDR2 YSYEKL. Trimming at V came to 2 bases and at J to 2 bases, leaving 6 bases not matched to a gene. In DNA, the CDR3 is TGCGCCAGCAGCCAAATAGGGACAGGAGACACAGATACGCAGTATTTT. Encoded protein: CASSQIGTGDTDTQYF.

The V call is TRBV2, the J call TRBJ1-1, with D maybe TRBD1 (5 bases). Germline V gene sequence: CDR1 SNHLY, CDR2 FYNNEI. The V end lost 11 bases, the J end lost 1 base, and 14 bases lay between the germline ends. There are 13 residues in the CDR3. The DNA of the CDR3 is TGTGCCGCCCGGGGGGGGAGGAACACTGAAGCTTTCTTT. Protein sequence: CAARGGRNTEAFF. Full variable domain (rest looked up from reference TRBV2 and TRBJ1-1): EPEVTQTPSHQVTQMGQEVILRCVPISNHLYFYWYRQILGQKVEFLVSFYNNEISEKSEIFDDQFSVERPDGSNFTLKIRSTKLEDSAMYFCAARGGRNTEAFFGQGTRLTVV.

The J gene is TRBJ2-7, the V gene TRBV21-1; the table gives TRBD2 as D, unverified against the DNA. TRBV21-1 is a documented pseudogene. The CDR3 covers 16 residues. The CDR3 DNA reads as TGTGCCAGCAGCAAAGCCCAGCGGGGGGCCCTCGGGGAGCAGTACGTC. As protein: CASSKAQRGALGEQYV.